This TCR beta chain was observed in a study of shared clonotypes between healthy human individuals. Study-level background: Three men and a couple of women, aged 18 to 49, were donors.

Terminally differentiated effector memory CD45RA+ cells were excluded from the naive CD8 cells, which were CD45RO-negative and positively selected for CCR7. The study drew its donors from healthy HIV-negative adults without recent acute infections or vaccinations. Deep-level assay runs were performed. Sequencing was performed with immunoSEQ multiplex PCR; in TCRdb, only in-frame clones are kept and a portion is missing. The sample lists about 2,200,000 clones, 90% to 95% occurring once. This CDR3 has 14 amino acids. V was pared by 5 bases and J by 6 bases, with 10 bases of the junction left unmatched. Germline V gene lookup returns CDR1 MDHEN and CDR2 SYDVKM.

The V gene is TRBV28, the J gene TRBJ2-7; 7 positions agree with TRBD1. This receptor was taken from a man aged 18-30 years in good health. Some clones in this sample may be carry-over from other donors' samples. Sequencing was performed on naive CD8+ T cells from PBMCs. The CDR3 DNA reads as TGTGCCAGCAGTCTCATTAGGGGGCTTGGCGAGCAGTACTTC. It encodes CASSLIRGLGEQYF.